This is a list of T cell receptor beta chains from one sample in a study of blood T cell repertoires in COVID-19. Libraries were prepared by immunoSEQ multiplex PCR; TCRdb keeps only in-frame clonotypes and omits some of them. The sample has some 150,000 clones, approximately 86% seen once; the top ten hold over 0.85%. The sequenced sample was peripheral blood. The receptors were gathered from a woman between 50 and 59 years old with acute or convalescent COVID-19. Both conserved end residues are part of each CDR3. The D gene is left open where the match is weak. Not every row has a clone size; where given, it reads once, few, many or a size class.

v_gene	d_gene	abundance	j_gene	CDR3aa	CDR3nt
TRBV12-5	TRBD1	-	TRBJ2-5	CASGLGGQGQETQYF	TGTGCTAGTGGTTTGGGGGGACAGGGTCAAGAGACCCAGTACTTC
TRBV29-1	-	few	TRBJ1-1	CSSLRQGAFF	TGCAGTTCCCTTAGGCAGGGGGCTTTCTTT
TRBV9	-	-	TRBJ1-1	CASSVGSVNTEAFF	TGTGCCAGCAGCGTAGGGTCAGTGAACACTGAAGCTTTCTTT
TRBV10-2	-	once	TRBJ1-1	CASCRGGTNTEAFF	TGCGCTAGTTGTCGGGGGGGGACAAACACTGAAGCTTTCTTT
TRBV28	-	-	TRBJ2-2	CASSDNRPELFF	TGTGCCAGCAGCGATAACAGACCCGAGCTGTTTTTT
TRBV7-2	TRBD1	-	TRBJ2-7	CASSLVLGGTGLYEQYF	TGTGCCAGCAGCTTAGTCTTAGGTGGGACAGGGCTATACGAGCAGTACTTC
TRBV5-1	TRBD1	-	TRBJ1-3	CASRAGTGGTGNTIYF	TGCGCCAGCAGGGCCGGGACAGGGGGTACTGGAAACACCATATATTTT
TRBV4-2	TRBD2	-	TRBJ2-3	CASSQASGFTDTQYF	TGTGCCAGCAGCCAGGCTAGCGGATTCACAGATACGCAGTATTTT
TRBV5-6	TRBD1	-	TRBJ1-3	CASSRDSSGNTIYF	TGTGCCAGCAGCCGGGACAGCTCTGGAAACACCATATATTTT
TRBV18	TRBD1	-	TRBJ2-5	CASSPDRVGETQYF	TGTGCCAGCTCACCCGACAGGGTCGGAGAGACCCAGTACTTC
TRBV6-5	TRBD1	-	TRBJ2-7	CASSYSGTGGYEQYF	TGTGCCAGCAGTTACTCGGGGACAGGGGGCTACGAGCAGTACTTC
TRBV6-5	-	-	TRBJ1-6	CASSYPTGGSPLHF	TGTGCCAGCAGTTACCCAACGGGGGGTTCACCCCTCCACTTT
TRBV6-5	-	-	TRBJ2-3	CAAAGAVGADTQYF	TGTGCCGCCGCCGGAGCGGTTGGGGCAGATACGCAGTATTTT
TRBV5-1	-	once	TRBJ1-5	CASSPLQVRSNQPQHF	TGCGCCAGCAGCCCGTTACAGGTTCGTAGCAATCAGCCCCAGCATTTT
TRBV25-1	TRBD2	-	TRBJ2-7	CASSASLAGGDSYEQYF	TGTGCCAGCAGTGCCAGCCTAGCGGGAGGTGACTCCTACGAGCAGTACTTC
TRBV12-5	TRBD1	-	TRBJ2-5	CASGLVKGTGNGETQYF	TGTGCTAGTGGTTTGGTAAAAGGGACAGGGAACGGGGAGACCCAGTACTTC
TRBV3-1/TRBV3-2	TRBD1	-	TRBJ2-4	CASSQETYRGFDIQYF	TGTGCCAGCAGCCAAGAGACATACAGGGGATTCGACATTCAGTACTTC
TRBV4-1	-	-	TRBJ1-2	CASSQAGSGYTF	TGCGCCAGCAGCCAAGCCGGGTCTGGCTACACCTTC
TRBV20-1	-	-	TRBJ1-4	CSARDQQKLFF	TGCAGTGCTAGAGATCAACAGAAACTGTTTTTT
TRBV5-4	-	-	TRBJ1-1	CASSAFGHANTEAFF	TGTGCCAGCAGCGCCTTTGGACATGCGAACACTGAAGCTTTCTTT
TRBV20-1	-	-	TRBJ1-6	CSASLYVGSSYNSPLHF	TGCAGTGCTAGTCTTTATGTGGGGAGCTCCTATAATTCACCCCTCCACTTT
TRBV28	TRBD1	-	TRBJ1-1	CASNAGGDITEAFF	TGTGCCAGCAATGCAGGGGGCGACATCACTGAAGCTTTCTTT
TRBV5-1	-	-	TRBJ2-2	CASSLADRQRATGELFF	TGCGCCAGCAGCTTGGCCGATCGACAGCGGGCCACCGGGGAGCTGTTTTTT
TRBV23-1	TRBD1	-	TRBJ2-7	CASSRDRNNEQYF	TGCGCCAGCAGCCGGGACAGGAACAACGAGCAGTACTTC
TRBV19	-	-	TRBJ2-3	CAITGQNTDTQYF	TGTGCCATTACAGGACAGAATACAGATACGCAGTATTTT
TRBV6-5	TRBD1	-	TRBJ1-3	CASRPTDRAGNTIYF	TGTGCCAGCCGCCCTACCGACAGGGCTGGAAACACCATATATTTT
TRBV6-5	TRBD2	-	TRBJ2-5	CASGEGQQTQYF	TGTGCCAGCGGGGAGGGGCAACAGACCCAGTACTTC
TRBV11-2	TRBD1	-	TRBJ1-2	CASSLVPTGVEGYTF	TGTGCCAGCAGCTTAGTTCCGACAGGGGTAGAAGGCTACACCTTC
TRBV6-2/TRBV6-3	TRBD1	-	TRBJ1-2	CASSYSGTGLGYTF	TGTGCCAGCAGTTACTCAGGGACAGGTCTGGGCTACACCTTC
TRBV10-1	TRBD1	few	TRBJ2-5	CASSEAGTGPGSQETQYF	TGCGCCAGCAGTGAAGCCGGGACAGGGCCGGGGAGTCAAGAGACCCAGTACTTC
TRBV7-3	-	-	TRBJ1-1	CASSAVNTEAFF	TGTGCCAGCAGCGCAGTCAACACTGAAGCTTTCTTT
TRBV10-3	TRBD1	-	TRBJ1-2	CAISDGGDRGPFNYGYTF	TGTGCCATCAGTGATGGGGGGGACAGGGGGCCCTTTAACTATGGCTACACCTTC
TRBV5-1	-	-	TRBJ2-5	CASSTWERLTQETQYF	TGCGCCAGCAGCACTTGGGAGCGGCTGACCCAAGAGACCCAGTACTTC
TRBV3-1/TRBV3-2	TRBD1	once	TRBJ2-7	CASSHGDRDEQYF	TGTGCCAGCAGCCATGGGGACAGGGATGAGCAGTACTTC
TRBV9	-	-	TRBJ2-7	CASSAHPKGGQEQYF	TGTGCCAGCAGCGCCCACCCTAAGGGGGGGCAGGAGCAGTACTTC
TRBV27	TRBD2	-	TRBJ2-7	CASSPAGGWEQYF	TGTGCCAGCAGTCCAGCGGGAGGTTGGGAGCAGTACTTC
TRBV12-5	TRBD1	few	TRBJ2-2	CASGLVLFAGQGYSGELFF	TGTGCTAGTGGTTTGGTACTATTCGCGGGACAGGGTTATTCCGGGGAGCTGTTTTTT
TRBV5-8	TRBD1	-	TRBJ1-1	CASSFGTGGEAFF	TGTGCCAGCAGCTTCGGGACAGGGGGTGAAGCTTTCTTT
TRBV2	TRBD1	-	TRBJ2-1	CASSVQGDYNEQFF	TGTGCCAGCAGCGTACAGGGGGACTACAATGAGCAGTTCTTC
TRBV18	TRBD1	-	TRBJ1-1	CASSPLRDRDTEAFF	TGTGCCAGCTCACCTTTGAGGGACAGGGACACTGAAGCTTTCTTT
TRBV3-1/TRBV3-2	TRBD1	once	TRBJ2-3	CASSSTGVSTDTQYF	TGTGCCAGCAGCTCTACAGGGGTTAGCACAGATACGCAGTATTTT
TRBV6-1	-	-	TRBJ2-2	CASSEFHVGGETGELFF	TGTGCCAGCAGTGAGTTTCACGTGGGGGGAGAGACCGGGGAGCTGTTTTTT
TRBV6-5	-	-	TRBJ1-2	CASSYSTTGYTF	TGTGCCAGCAGTTACTCGACAACTGGCTACACCTTC
TRBV28	-	-	TRBJ1-4	CASSLWEDTTNEKLFF	TGTGCCAGCAGTTTATGGGAGGATACAACTAATGAAAAACTGTTTTTT
TRBV4-1	TRBD2	-	TRBJ2-7	CASSQFIAGEPSSYEQYF	TGCGCCAGCAGCCAATTTATAGCGGGAGAGCCGAGCTCCTACGAGCAGTACTTC
TRBV25-1	-	-	TRBJ1-2	CASSELSRVNGYTF	TGTGCCAGCAGTGAATTATCCAGGGTCAATGGCTACACCTTC
TRBV6-5	TRBD1	once	TRBJ2-7	CASSRGTGAHEQYF	TGTGCCAGCAGTAGAGGGACAGGGGCCCACGAGCAGTACTTC
TRBV6-6	-	-	TRBJ2-7	CASNTTPLIPPYEQYF	TGTGCCAGCAATACAACCCCCCTTATCCCCCCCTACGAGCAGTACTTC
TRBV7-2	TRBD1	-	TRBJ2-5	CASSYRGYQETQYF	TGTGCCAGCAGCTACAGGGGATACCAAGAGACCCAGTACTTC
TRBV7-3	-	-	TRBJ2-1	CASSLSTRGLEQFF	TGTGCCAGCAGCTTAAGCACTAGAGGTCTTGAGCAGTTCTTC
TRBV14	-	few	TRBJ1-2	CASRSGGASYGYTF	TGTGCCAGCAGGTCGGGGGGCGCATCCTATGGCTACACCTTC
TRBV24-1	-	-	TRBJ2-1	CATSDGDSYNEQFF	TGTGCCACCAGTGACGGGGACTCCTACAATGAGCAGTTCTTC
TRBV5-1	TRBD1	-	TRBJ1-1	CASSLRGIGQARAFF	TGCGCCAGCAGCTTGAGGGGTATAGGACAGGCCCGAGCTTTCTTT
TRBV5-1	TRBD1	-	TRBJ2-1	CASSLDLDRGREFF	TGCGCCAGCAGCTTGGATTTGGACAGGGGGCGAGAGTTCTTC